These T cell receptor beta chains were read from a single sample in a study of T-cell reconstitution after alpha-beta-depleted transplantation in children. Each CDR3 protein gets one entry after TCRdb re-called the PCR reads with MiXCR. The repertoire holds 100,000 to 130,000 distinct CDR3 sequences, with almost 6.5% as singletons. Sequences were derived from PBMCs, mostly from graft donor cells, sampled 360 days after TCRalphabeta/CD19-depleted stem cell transplant. These receptors all come from a male patient aged 2 to 9 who had a stem cell transplant for acute lymphoblastic leukemia, so the T cells may come from the graft donor. CDR3s include the opening cysteine and the closing phenylalanine or tryptophan. D genes are given only for firm matches. The size of a clone is reported for some rows only, either as once, few or many, or as a class for expanded clones.

d_call	v_call	j_call	clone_size	cdr3_aa	cdr3_nt
NA	TRBV5-6	TRBJ1-6	few	CASSFGYSPLHF	TGTGCCAGCAGCTTTGGGTATTCACCCCTCCACTTT
TRBD2	TRBV18	TRBJ2-5	few	CASSPGLAGRETQYF	TGTGCCAGCTCACCGGGACTAGCGGGACGTGAGACCCAGTACTTC
NA	TRBV5-1	TRBJ2-1	many	CASRTGGPSEQFF	TGCGCCAGCAGAACCGGAGGGCCGAGTGAGCAGTTCTTC
NA	TRBV13	TRBJ2-7	few	CASSLGRRVVEYF	TGTGCCAGCAGCTTAGGCCGCAGAGTTGTGGAGTACTTC
NA	TRBV4-3	TRBJ1-1	many	CASSQDADPGANTEAFF	TGCGCCAGCAGCCAAGATGCAGACCCCGGGGCGAACACTGAAGCTTTCTTT
TRBD1	TRBV6-1	TRBJ2-5	NA	CASSEHEAGGFGTQYF	TGTGCCAGCAGTGAACATGAGGCAGGGGGCTTCGGGACCCAGTACTTC
NA	TRBV21-1	TRBJ1-5	many	CASSEKRGGEPSQHF	TGTGCCAGCAGCGAAAAAAGGGGTGGAGAACCGTCCCAGCATTTT
NA	TRBV30	TRBJ1-2	NA	CAWSYVYGYTF	TGTGCCTGGAGTTACGTCTATGGCTACACCTTC
TRBD1	TRBV29-1	TRBJ1-4	many	CSVIYRGRNEKLFF	TGCAGCGTTATTTACAGGGGTAGAAATGAAAAACTGTTTTTT
NA	TRBV28	TRBJ1-6	few	CAGRQSGNSPLHF	TGTGCCGGTCGACAGTCGGGGAATTCACCCCTCCACTTT
NA	TRBV28	TRBJ2-2	few	CASSLLVPKSGELFF	TGTGCCAGCAGTTTATTAGTACCAAAATCCGGGGAGCTGTTTTTT
NA	TRBV7-9	TRBJ2-7	NA	CASSFLLEQYF	TGTGCCAGCAGCTTTTTACTCGAGCAGTACTTC
NA	TRBV27	TRBJ2-1	NA	CASSFGDPYNEQFF	TGTGCCAGCAGTTTCGGGGACCCATACAATGAGCAGTTCTTC
TRBD2	TRBV9	TRBJ2-2	few	CASSASGVMGELFF	TGTGCCAGCAGCGCGAGCGGGGTGATGGGGGAGCTGTTTTTT
NA	TRBV10-3	TRBJ1-5	NA	CAIRDRDQPQHF	TGTGCCATCAGAGACAGAGATCAGCCCCAGCATTTT
NA	TRBV10-3	TRBJ1-2	many	CAISEFGEVGYTF	TGTGCCATCAGTGAATTCGGGGAGGTTGGCTACACCTTC
TRBD1	TRBV6-1	TRBJ1-6	few	CASSERTGFASPLHF	TGTGCCAGCAGTGAAAGGACAGGGTTTGCTTCACCCCTCCACTTT
TRBD1	TRBV7-2	TRBJ2-5	many	CASSPKMWTGGETQYF	TGTGCCAGCAGCCCGAAAATGTGGACAGGGGGGGAGACCCAGTACTTC
TRBD2	TRBV3-1	TRBJ2-1	many	CASTLTSHYNEQFF	TGTGCCAGCACATTGACTAGCCACTACAATGAGCAGTTCTTC
TRBD1	TRBV12-3/TRBV12-4	TRBJ2-7	many	CASSPSDRVNLYEQYF	TGTGCCAGCAGTCCTTCGGACAGGGTCAACTTGTACGAGCAGTACTTC
NA	TRBV11-2	TRBJ1-2	many	CASSLDPIFYGYTF	TGTGCCAGCAGCTTAGATCCAATCTTCTATGGCTACACCTTC
TRBD2	TRBV20-1	TRBJ2-7	many	CSAVTSVNYEQYF	TGCAGTGCTGTGACTAGCGTAAACTACGAGCAGTACTTC
NA	TRBV6-2/TRBV6-3	TRBJ2-6	many	CASIQTVSGANVLTF	TGTGCCAGCATCCAAACGGTCTCTGGGGCCAACGTCCTGACTTTC
TRBD2	TRBV9	TRBJ2-7	NA	CASSASGRTYEQYF	TGTGCCAGCAGCGCGAGCGGGAGGACCTACGAGCAGTACTTC
NA	TRBV6-5	TRBJ2-6	NA	CASSIQGGGGANVLTF	TGTGCCAGCAGTATACAGGGTGGTGGCGGGGCCAACGTCCTGACTTTC
TRBD2	TRBV27	TRBJ2-2	NA	CASSFARTFEAGGSGGELFF	TGTGCCAGCAGTTTCGCACGGACCTTCGAGGCGGGGGGATCCGGCGGGGAGCTGTTTTTT
NA	TRBV4-2	TRBJ1-5	many	CASSQRGTDQPQHF	TGTGCCAGCAGCCAACGGGGGACGGATCAGCCCCAGCATTTT
NA	TRBV3-1	TRBJ1-2	NA	CASSQDPSYGYTF	TGTGCCAGCAGCCAAGACCCCAGCTATGGCTACACCTTC
NA	TRBV4-3	TRBJ1-1	many	CASSPLIARGAMNTEAFF	TGCGCCAGCAGCCCCCTAATAGCGAGGGGGGCCATGAACACTGAAGCTTTCTTT
NA	TRBV12-3/TRBV12-4	TRBJ1-2	many	CASSPWENYGYTF	TGTGCCAGCAGTCCCTGGGAGAACTATGGCTACACCTTC
TRBD1	TRBV20-1	TRBJ2-7	many	CSARTGYEQYF	TGCAGTGCTCGGACAGGCTACGAGCAGTACTTC
NA	TRBV7-9	TRBJ2-2	many	CASSSGTPNTGELFF	TGTGCCAGCAGCTCCGGGACACCAAACACCGGGGAGCTGTTTTTT
TRBD2	TRBV20-1	TRBJ2-3	many	CSVPTSETDTQYF	TGCAGTGTTCCGACTAGCGAAACAGATACGCAGTATTTT
NA	TRBV6-5	TRBJ2-7	many	CASSYSDSGGYEQYF	TGTGCCAGCAGTTACTCGGACTCCGGGGGATACGAGCAGTACTTC
NA	TRBV29-1	TRBJ2-2	many	CSVVQANTGELFF	TGCAGCGTTGTACAGGCAAACACCGGGGAGCTGTTTTTT
NA	TRBV4-3	TRBJ1-5	many	CASSQDSSNQPQHF	TGCGCCAGCAGCCAAGACAGTAGCAATCAGCCCCAGCATTTT
NA	TRBV6-6	TRBJ2-7	NA	CASSYPGPGEQYF	TGTGCCAGCAGTTACCCGGGGCCGGGGGAGCAGTACTTC
TRBD2	TRBV12-3/TRBV12-4	TRBJ2-5	many	CASSWGGLRHEETQYF	TGTGCCAGCAGTTGGGGGGGATTGAGGCACGAAGAGACCCAGTACTTC
TRBD2	TRBV16	TRBJ2-7	NA	CASSPGGEQYF	TGTGCCAGCAGCCCGGGAGGCGAGCAGTACTTC
NA	TRBV7-9	TRBJ2-7	many	CASSHRQAVEQYF	TGTGCCAGCAGCCACAGACAGGCCGTAGAGCAGTACTTC
NA	TRBV9	TRBJ1-5	many	CASSVGTDYQPQHF	TGTGCCAGCAGCGTAGGTACAGACTATCAGCCCCAGCATTTT
TRBD1	TRBV5-6	TRBJ2-7	many	CASSWRATGGYEQYF	TGTGCCAGCAGCTGGAGGGCGACAGGGGGGTACGAGCAGTACTTC